The subject of this entry is one TCR beta chain. Its target is not known. A much larger clone lies a single base off, so this may be a read error. This entry comes from a study of T cells in Graves' hyperthyroidism and ophthalmopathy. Findings and caveats of the study: Researchers report that a 13 V-J model separated ophthalmopathy from stable hyperthyroidism.

Clinical symptoms, serum thyroxine and TRAb, thyroid ultrasound and orbital computed tomography together formed the diagnostic basis. Template material for amplifying TCR beta CDR3 regions consisted of RNA transcripts. In the first-round RT-PCR of the TCR CDR3, the HTBI primer set was used. In TCRdb, the multiplex PCR reads were re-called with MiXCR into one record per CDR3 protein. The sample yields hundreds of thousands of distinct CDR3 sequences, just under 45% seen once. In germline, CDR1 is ENHRY, CDR2 SYGVKD. V was shortened by 4 bases and J by 2 bases, with 9 bases between the two germline ends. The CDR3 spans 15 residues.

The source is an adult man with Graves' disease, either hyperthyroidism or ophthalmopathy (not recorded which). V is TRBV10-3 and J is TRBJ1-6; D remains ambiguous. Sample: peripheral blood or thyroid tissue (not recorded which). Here the CDR3 DNA reads TGTGCCATCAGTGGAGGAGATACCTATAATTCACCCCTCCACTTT. This translates into CAISGGDTYNSPLHF.